The present T cell receptor beta chain was sequenced within a study of cytomegalovirus exposure and HLA in healthy donors. Study-wide points: In most subjects, TCR beta sequences reportedly gave accurate predictions of HLA-A and HLA-B alleles. Accounts indicate the classifier identified cytomegalovirus status with strong specificity and sensitivity.

13 Jbeta primers and 60 Vbeta primers were used for the PCR. Original analysis: Unique TCR beta chains numbered around 80 million in a later analysis, with some 9.9 million shared. Sequencing was performed with immunoSEQ multiplex PCR; in TCRdb, only in-frame clones are kept and a portion is missing. V and J calls and clone size follow that table, whereas D and trimming were derived from the DNA. The sample yields 150,000 to 200,000 clones, about 85% seen once. J lost 6 bases, V lost 1 base, and 5 bases had no gene match. The germline CDR1 and CDR2 sequences are SGHTA and FQGNSA. CDR3 size: 15 residues. In the case of this clone: Its antigen is not identified.

Input material: PBMCs. The TCR comes from a man younger than 30 in good health and CMV-seronegative. The rearrangement joins TRBV7-2 to TRBJ2-1; 8 bases are shared with TRBD2. In DNA form, the CDR3 reads TGTGCCAGCAGCTTAGAGCCCAGCGGGAGCAATGAGCAGTTCTTC. Residues: CASSLEPSGSNEQFF.